These 4 T cell receptor beta chains originate from one sample sequenced in a study of T cells in Graves' hyperthyroidism and ophthalmopathy. It was RNA transcripts that yielded the amplified TCR beta CDR3 regions. Primed by the HTBI set, a first-round RT-PCR was run on the TCR CDR3. In TCRdb, the multiplex PCR reads were re-called with MiXCR into one record per CDR3 protein. The sample holds some 600,000 distinct CDR3 sequences, about 45% seen once. Sequencing was carried out using peripheral blood or thyroid tissue (not recorded which). The origin of the receptors is a woman younger than 35 with Graves' hyperthyroidism.

CDR3 in DNA: TGTGCCAGTAGACCCCTCAGGGCCGCGAGCAATCAGCCCCAGCATTTT. Translating gives CASRPLRAASNQPQHF. The chain employs TRBV19 and TRBJ1-5; perhaps TRBD1 as D (5 bases). The germline V and J ends were trimmed by 6 bases and 1 base, with 16 bases remaining between them. The CDR3 has 16 amino acids. The germline V gene has CDR1 LNHDA and CDR2 SQIVND (reference sequence).

This clonotype was counted only a few times. The V gene is TRBV20-1, the J gene TRBJ2-7; 7 nucleotides agree with TRBD2. CDR3 size: 12 residues. V trimming: 4 bases; J trimming: 0 bases; junction bases outside the gene matches: 0. Germline V lookup: CDR1 DFQATT, CDR2 SNEGSKA (reference sequence). This chain's CDR3 is CSAKRDSYEQYF. As DNA, the CDR3 is TGCAGTGCTAAGCGGGACTCCTACGAGCAGTACTTC.

About this clonotype: A much larger clone sits a single nucleotide away, making a read error possible. The genes are TRBV29-1 and TRBJ2-5, with D perhaps TRBD1 or TRBD2 (5 bases each). Germline V gives CDR1 SQVTM, CDR2 ANQGSEA. The CDR3 totals 11 residues. Trimming took 7 bases from V and 4 from J, leaving 10 bases between them. As DNA, the CDR3 is TGCAGCGGAGATGGGGGAGAGACCCAGTACTTC. Translating gives CSGDGGETQYF.

The gene calls are TRBV20-1 and TRBJ1-5, with unresolved D. The CDR3 extends over 13 amino acids. Trimming took off 6 bases at V and 7 bases at J, with 16 bases between the two ends. The germline V gene has CDR1 DFQATT and CDR2 SNEGSKA (reference sequence). CDR3 DNA: TGCAGTGCCATAGAAACGGTCTGGCAGCCCCAGCATTTT. Amino acid sequence: CSAIETVWQPQHF.